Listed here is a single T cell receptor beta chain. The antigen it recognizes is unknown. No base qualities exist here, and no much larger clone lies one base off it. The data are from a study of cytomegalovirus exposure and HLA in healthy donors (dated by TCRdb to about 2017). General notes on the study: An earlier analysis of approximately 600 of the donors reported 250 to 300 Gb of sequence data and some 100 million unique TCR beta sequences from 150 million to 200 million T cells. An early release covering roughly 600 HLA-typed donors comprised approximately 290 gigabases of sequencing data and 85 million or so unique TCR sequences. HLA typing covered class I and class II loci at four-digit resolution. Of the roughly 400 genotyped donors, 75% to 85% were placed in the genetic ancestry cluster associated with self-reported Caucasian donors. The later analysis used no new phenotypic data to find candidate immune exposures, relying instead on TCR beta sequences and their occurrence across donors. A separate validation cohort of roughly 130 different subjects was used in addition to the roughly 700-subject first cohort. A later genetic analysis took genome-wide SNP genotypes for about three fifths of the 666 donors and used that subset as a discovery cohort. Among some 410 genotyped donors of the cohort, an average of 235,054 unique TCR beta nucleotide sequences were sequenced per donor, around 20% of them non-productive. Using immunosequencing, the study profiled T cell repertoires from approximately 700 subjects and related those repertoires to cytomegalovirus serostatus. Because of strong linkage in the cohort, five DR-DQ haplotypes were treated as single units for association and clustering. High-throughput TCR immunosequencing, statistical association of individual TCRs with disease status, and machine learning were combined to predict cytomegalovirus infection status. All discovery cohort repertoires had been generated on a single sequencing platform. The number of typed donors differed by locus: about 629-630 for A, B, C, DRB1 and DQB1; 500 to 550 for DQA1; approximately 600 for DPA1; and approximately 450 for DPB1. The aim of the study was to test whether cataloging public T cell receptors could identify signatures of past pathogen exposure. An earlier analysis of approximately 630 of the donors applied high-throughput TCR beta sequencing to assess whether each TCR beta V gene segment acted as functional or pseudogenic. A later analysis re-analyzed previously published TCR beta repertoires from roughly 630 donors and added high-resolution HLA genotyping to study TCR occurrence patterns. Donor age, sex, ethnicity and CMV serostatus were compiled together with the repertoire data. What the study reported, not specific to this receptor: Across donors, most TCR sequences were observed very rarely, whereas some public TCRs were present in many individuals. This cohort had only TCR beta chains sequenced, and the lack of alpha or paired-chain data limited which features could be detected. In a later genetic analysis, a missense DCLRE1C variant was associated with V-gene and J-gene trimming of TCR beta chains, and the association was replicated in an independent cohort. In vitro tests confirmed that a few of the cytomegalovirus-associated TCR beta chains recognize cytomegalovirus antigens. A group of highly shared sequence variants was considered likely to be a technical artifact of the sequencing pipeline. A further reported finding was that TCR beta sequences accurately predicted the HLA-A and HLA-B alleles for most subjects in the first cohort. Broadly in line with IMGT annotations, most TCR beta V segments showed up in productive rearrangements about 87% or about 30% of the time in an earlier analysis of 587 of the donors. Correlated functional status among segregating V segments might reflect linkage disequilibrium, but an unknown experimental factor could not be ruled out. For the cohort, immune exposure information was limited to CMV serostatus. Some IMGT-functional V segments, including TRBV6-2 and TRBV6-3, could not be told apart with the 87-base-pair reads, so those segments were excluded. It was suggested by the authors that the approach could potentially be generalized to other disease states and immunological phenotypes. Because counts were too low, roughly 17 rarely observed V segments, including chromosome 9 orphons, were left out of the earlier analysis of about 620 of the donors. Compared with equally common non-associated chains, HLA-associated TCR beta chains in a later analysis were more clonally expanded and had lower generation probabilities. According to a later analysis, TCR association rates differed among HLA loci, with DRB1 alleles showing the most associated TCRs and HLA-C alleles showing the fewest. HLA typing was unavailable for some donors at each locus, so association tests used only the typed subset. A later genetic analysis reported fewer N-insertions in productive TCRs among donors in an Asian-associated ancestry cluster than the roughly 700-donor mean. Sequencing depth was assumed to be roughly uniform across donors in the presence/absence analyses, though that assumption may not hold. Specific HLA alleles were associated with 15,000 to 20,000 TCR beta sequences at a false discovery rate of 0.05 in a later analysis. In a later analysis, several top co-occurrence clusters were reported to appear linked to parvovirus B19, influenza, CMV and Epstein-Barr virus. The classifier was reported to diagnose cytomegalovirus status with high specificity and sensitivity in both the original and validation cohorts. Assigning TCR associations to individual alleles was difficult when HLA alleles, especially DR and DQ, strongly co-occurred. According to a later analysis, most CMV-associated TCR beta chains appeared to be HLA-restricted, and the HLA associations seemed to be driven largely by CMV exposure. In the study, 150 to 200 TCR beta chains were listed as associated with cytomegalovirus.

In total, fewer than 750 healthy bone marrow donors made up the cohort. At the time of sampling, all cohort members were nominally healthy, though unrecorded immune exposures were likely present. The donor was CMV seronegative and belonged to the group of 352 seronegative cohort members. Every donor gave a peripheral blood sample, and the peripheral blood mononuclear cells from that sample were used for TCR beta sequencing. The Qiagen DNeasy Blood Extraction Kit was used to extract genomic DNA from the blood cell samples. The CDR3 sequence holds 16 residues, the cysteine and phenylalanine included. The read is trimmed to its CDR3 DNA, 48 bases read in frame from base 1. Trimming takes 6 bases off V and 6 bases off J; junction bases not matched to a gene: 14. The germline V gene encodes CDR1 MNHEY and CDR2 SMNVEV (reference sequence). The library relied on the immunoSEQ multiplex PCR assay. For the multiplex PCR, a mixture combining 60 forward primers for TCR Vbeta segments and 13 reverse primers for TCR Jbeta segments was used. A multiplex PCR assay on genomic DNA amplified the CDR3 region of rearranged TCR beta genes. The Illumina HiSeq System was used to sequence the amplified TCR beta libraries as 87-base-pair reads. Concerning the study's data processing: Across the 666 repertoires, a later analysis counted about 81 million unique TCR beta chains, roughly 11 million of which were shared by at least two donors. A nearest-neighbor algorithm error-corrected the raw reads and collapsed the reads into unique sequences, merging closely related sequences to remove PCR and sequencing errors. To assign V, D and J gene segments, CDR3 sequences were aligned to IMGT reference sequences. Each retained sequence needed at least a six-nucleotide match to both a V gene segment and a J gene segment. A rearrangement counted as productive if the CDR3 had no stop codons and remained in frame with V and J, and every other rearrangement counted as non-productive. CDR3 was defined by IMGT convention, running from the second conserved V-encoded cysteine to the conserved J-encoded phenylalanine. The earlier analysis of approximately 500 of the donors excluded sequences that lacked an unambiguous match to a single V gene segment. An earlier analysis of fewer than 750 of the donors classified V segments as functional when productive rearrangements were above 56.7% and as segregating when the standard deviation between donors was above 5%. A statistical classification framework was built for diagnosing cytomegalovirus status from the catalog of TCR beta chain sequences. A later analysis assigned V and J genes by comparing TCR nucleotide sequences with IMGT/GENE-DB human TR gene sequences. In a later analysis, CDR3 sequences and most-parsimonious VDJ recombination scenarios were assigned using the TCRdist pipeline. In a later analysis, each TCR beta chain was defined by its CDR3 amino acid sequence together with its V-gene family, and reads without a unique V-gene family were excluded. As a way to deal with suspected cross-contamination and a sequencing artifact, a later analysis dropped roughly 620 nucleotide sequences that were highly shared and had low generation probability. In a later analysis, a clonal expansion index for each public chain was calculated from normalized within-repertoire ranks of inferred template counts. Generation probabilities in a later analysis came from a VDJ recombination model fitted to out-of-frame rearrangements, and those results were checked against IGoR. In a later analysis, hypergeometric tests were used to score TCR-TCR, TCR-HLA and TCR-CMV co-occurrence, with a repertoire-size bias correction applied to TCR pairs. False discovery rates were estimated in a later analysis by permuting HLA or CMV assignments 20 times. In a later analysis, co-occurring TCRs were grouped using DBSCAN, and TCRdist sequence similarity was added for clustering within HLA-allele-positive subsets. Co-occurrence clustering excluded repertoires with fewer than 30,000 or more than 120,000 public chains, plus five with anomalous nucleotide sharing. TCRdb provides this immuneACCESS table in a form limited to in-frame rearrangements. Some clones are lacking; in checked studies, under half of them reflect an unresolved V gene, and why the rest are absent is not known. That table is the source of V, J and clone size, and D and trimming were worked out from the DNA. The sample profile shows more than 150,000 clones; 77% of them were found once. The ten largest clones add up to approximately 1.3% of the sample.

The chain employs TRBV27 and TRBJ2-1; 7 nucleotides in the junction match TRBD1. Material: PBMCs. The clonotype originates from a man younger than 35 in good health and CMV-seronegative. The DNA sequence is TGTGCCAGCAGCTTTCAAGGGGGCGCAGTCGGCAATGAGCAGTTCTTC. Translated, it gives CASSFQGGAVGNEQFF.